Listed below are T cell receptor beta chains from one sample, sequenced in a study of early T cells in non-severe SARS-CoV-2 infection. TCRdb processed the 5' RACE reads anew with MiXCR; each CDR3 protein has one entry. The table shows around 100,000 distinct CDR3 sequences, with 13% occurring only once. Sequenced input: whole blood. The receptor set was obtained from an adult who was a healthcare worker with PCR-confirmed SARS-CoV-2 infection or an uninfected control (not recorded which). The CDR3 runs from the conserved cysteine through the conserved F or W. The D gene is left open where the match is weak. Part of the rows lack a size; the others show once, few, many or a class for expanded clones.

once,NA,TRBV12-3/TRBV12-4,TRBJ2-7,CASSNRYEQYF,TGTGCCAGCAGCAACCGCTACGAGCAGTACTTC
many,NA,TRBV6-6,TRBJ2-7,CASMAGRGGEQYF,TGTGCCAGCATGGCCGGGAGAGGAGGCGAGCAGTACTTC
few,TRBD1,TRBV7-6,TRBJ2-3,CASSPSGQLDTQYF,TGTGCCAGCAGCCCCTCGGGACAGCTAGATACGCAGTATTTT
few,NA,TRBV12-3/TRBV12-4,TRBJ2-2,CASTENTGELFF,TGTGCCAGCACCGAGAACACCGGGGAGCTGTTTTTT
NA,TRBD2,TRBV2,TRBJ2-5,CASSVSGRHQETQYF,TGTGCCAGCAGTGTAAGCGGGAGACACCAAGAGACCCAGTACTTC
many,NA,TRBV27,TRBJ2-3,CASSRRTSLIDTQYF,TGTGCCAGCAGTCGTCGTACTAGTTTGATAGATACGCAGTATTTT
NA,NA,TRBV29-1,TRBJ1-1,CSVTQSLALAFF,TGCAGCGTTACCCAGTCTCTGGCCTTGGCTTTCTTT
NA,NA,TRBV6-4,TRBJ2-1,CASSDGRKDEQFF,TGTGCCAGCAGTGACGGACGGAAAGATGAGCAGTTCTTC
NA,NA,TRBV27,TRBJ1-2,CASSLMGGANGYTF,TGTGCCAGCAGTTTAATGGGGGGCGCGAATGGCTACACCTTC
few,TRBD2,TRBV7-9,TRBJ2-1,CASSQGLAGGTEQFF,TGTGCCAGCAGCCAGGGACTAGCGGGAGGAACTGAGCAGTTCTTC
NA,TRBD1,TRBV6-2/TRBV6-3,TRBJ1-5,CASRRSTGSNQPQHF,TGTGCCAGCAGACGATCGACAGGGAGCAATCAGCCCCAGCATTTT
many,NA,TRBV6-4,TRBJ2-1,CASSDSSRNEQFF,TGTGCCAGCAGTGACTCATCACGGAATGAGCAGTTCTTC
few,NA,TRBV6-2/TRBV6-3,TRBJ2-1,CASSWLGGNEQFF,TGTGCCAGCAGTTGGCTTGGGGGCAATGAGCAGTTCTTC
few,NA,TRBV20-1,TRBJ2-7,CSAKGTDKAYEQYF,TGCAGTGCTAAAGGGACGGATAAAGCCTACGAGCAGTACTTC
few,NA,TRBV29-1,TRBJ2-2,CSVGRNTGELFF,TGCAGCGTTGGCAGAAACACCGGGGAGCTGTTTTTT
few,TRBD2,TRBV7-2,TRBJ2-1,CASSFIAGSYNEQFF,TGTGCCAGCAGCTTTATAGCGGGATCCTACAATGAGCAGTTCTTC
NA,NA,TRBV11-2,TRBJ1-2,CASSLDPRADYTF,TGTGCCAGCAGCTTAGATCCTAGGGCAGACTACACCTTC
few,TRBD2,TRBV9,TRBJ2-1,CASSGGTSGSNEQFF,TGTGCCAGCAGCGGAGGGACTAGCGGGAGTAATGAGCAGTTCTTC
few,TRBD2,TRBV5-1,TRBJ2-1,CASSLSSGYYNEQFF,TGCGCCAGCAGCTTGAGTAGCGGGTACTACAATGAGCAGTTCTTC
NA,NA,TRBV9,TRBJ2-7,CASSGRTDTYEQYF,TGTGCCAGCAGCGGGCGGACGGATACCTACGAGCAGTACTTC
NA,NA,TRBV10-3,TRBJ2-2,CAIRAGTAGELFF,TGTGCCATCAGAGCCGGGACGGCCGGGGAGCTGTTTTTT
NA,NA,TRBV7-2,TRBJ1-1,CASSLARGIVGEAFF,TGTGCCAGCAGCTTAGCTCGCGGGATTGTCGGAGAAGCTTTCTTT
many,NA,TRBV3-1,TRBJ2-3,CASSQEGHPITDTQYF,TGTGCCAGCAGCCAAGAGGGACACCCCATCACAGATACGCAGTATTTT
many,NA,TRBV19,TRBJ2-7,CARPQRGTKYEQYF,TGTGCCAGGCCCCAGAGGGGGACTAAATACGAGCAGTACTTC
few,NA,TRBV6-1,TRBJ1-1,CASSQTGESTEAFF,TGTGCCAGCAGCCAGACAGGAGAGAGCACTGAAGCTTTCTTT
few,TRBD1,TRBV19,TRBJ2-7,CASSMGQIRYEQYF,TGTGCCAGTAGTATGGGACAGATCCGATACGAGCAGTACTTC
NA,TRBD2,TRBV7-9,TRBJ2-7,CASSPGWRGAGDEQYF,TGTGCCAGCAGCCCTGGATGGAGGGGCGCGGGGGACGAGCAGTACTTC
NA,NA,TRBV6-5,TRBJ2-7,CASLGSSGAEQYF,TGTGCCAGCCTTGGGTCCTCGGGGGCCGAGCAGTACTTC
many,NA,TRBV12-3/TRBV12-4,TRBJ2-1,CASSQVRGYNEQFF,TGTGCCAGCAGCCAGGTTCGCGGATACAATGAGCAGTTCTTC
few,TRBD1,TRBV27,TRBJ1-1,CASVRGQGSSEAFF,TGTGCCAGCGTGAGAGGACAGGGTAGTTCTGAAGCTTTCTTT
many,TRBD1,TRBV7-3,TRBJ1-1,CASSRDRDTEAFF,TGTGCCAGCAGCCGGGACAGGGACACTGAAGCTTTCTTT
few,NA,TRBV29-1,TRBJ2-7,CSVSPEGTYEQYF,TGCAGCGTTTCCCCCGAGGGTACCTACGAGCAGTACTTC
NA,NA,TRBV25-1,TRBJ1-2,CASSELEGDGYTF,TGTGCCAGCAGTGAACTTGAGGGGGATGGCTACACCTTC
few,NA,TRBV20-1,TRBJ1-5,CSARGSGDQPQHF,TGCAGTGCTAGAGGATCAGGGGATCAGCCCCAGCATTTT